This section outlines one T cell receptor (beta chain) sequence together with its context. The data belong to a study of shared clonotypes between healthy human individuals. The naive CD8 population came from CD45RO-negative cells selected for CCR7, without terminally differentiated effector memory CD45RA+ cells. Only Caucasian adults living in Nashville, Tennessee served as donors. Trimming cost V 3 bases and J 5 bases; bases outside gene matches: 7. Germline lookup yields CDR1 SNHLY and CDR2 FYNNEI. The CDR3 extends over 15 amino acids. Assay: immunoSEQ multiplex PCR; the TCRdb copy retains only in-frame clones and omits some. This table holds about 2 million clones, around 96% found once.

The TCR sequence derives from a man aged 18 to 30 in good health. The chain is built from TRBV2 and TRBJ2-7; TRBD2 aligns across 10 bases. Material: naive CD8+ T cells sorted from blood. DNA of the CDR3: TGTGCCAGCAGTGATCTAGCGGGAGCCCGGAACGAGCAGTACTTC. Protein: CASSDLAGARNEQYF.